Presented here are 18 T cell receptor beta chains from one specimen sequenced in a study of blood T cell repertoires in COVID-19. Some clones are missing from TCRdb's copy, which holds only in-frame ones; the method was immunoSEQ multiplex PCR. Of around 100,000 clones detected, around nine tenths appear once; the ten largest clones hold roughly 4.7%. Sequenced material: peripheral blood. The receptors originated from a human donor in a cohort sampled during active COVID-19.

The chain recombines TRBV25-1 with TRBJ2-5; TRBD2 agrees at 14 bases. V gave up 5 bases and J gave up 1 base; unmatched junction bases: 6. Germline V CDR1 and CDR2: MGHDK, SYGVNS. This CDR3 has 17 residues. The CDR3 region has the DNA TGTGCCAGCAGTAGAGGGGGGACTAGCGGGAGCCAAGAGACCCAGTACTTC. Encoded protein: CASSRGGTSGSQETQYF.

The CDR3 DNA reads TGCGCCAGCAGCTTGCATCCTAGCGGGAGGGACGAGCAGTACTTC. Protein: CASSLHPSGRDEQYF. The V gene is TRBV5-1, the J gene TRBJ2-7; 12 nucleotides match TRBD2. Germline loops: CDR1 SGHRS, CDR2 YFSETQ. This CDR3 contains 15 residues. The junction had 4 bases not matched to a gene; V was cut back by 1 base and J by 5 bases.

This rearrangement joins TRBV10-3 to TRBJ2-1, with 14 bases fitting TRBD2. CDR1 and CDR2 from the germline V gene are ENHRY and SYGVKD. There are 16 residues in the CDR3. V lost 3 bases to trimming and J lost 9 bases; unmatched junction nucleotides: 7. The CDR3 spells CAISDHGTSGGGEQFF. CDR3 bases: TGTGCCATCAGTGATCACGGGACTAGCGGGGGAGGTGAGCAGTTCTTC.

The CDR3 sequence: CASSLDRGGRDTGELFF. In DNA, the CDR3 is TGTGCCAGCAGCTTAGATCGCGGGGGGCGCGACACCGGGGAGCTGTTTTTT. The V call is TRBV11-3, the J call TRBJ2-2; 8 nucleotides agree with TRBD2. The CDR3 has 17 residues. The germline CDR1 and CDR2 sequences are SGHNT and YENEEA. V was pared by 0 bases and J by 3 bases, with 6 bases of the junction left unmatched.

V is TRBV18 and J is TRBJ1-1; D gene ambiguous. From germline, CDR1 is KGHSH and CDR2 LQKENI. The V and J ends lost 1 base and 1 base respectively, with 16 bases between them. This CDR3 is 17 amino acids long. The CDR3 DNA sequence: TGTGCCAGCTCACCACGTTCACACGACAACCCGAACACTGAAGCTTTCTTT. Translated: CASSPRSHDNPNTEAFF.

V usage is TRBV7-3 and J usage is TRBJ2-5, with 10 nucleotides matching TRBD2. Germline V CDR1 and CDR2: SGHTA, FQGTGA. V lost 5 bases to trimming and J lost 5 bases; unmatched junction nucleotides: 14. This CDR3 contains 17 residues. In DNA, the CDR3 is TGTGCCAGCAGCATAAGCGGGAGGGCAAACCCCTCCGAGACCCAGTACTTC. Translated: CASSISGRANPSETQYF.

CDR3 residues: CASSLRTSGNEQYF. CDR3 in DNA: TGCGCCAGCAGCCTTCGGACTAGCGGGAACGAGCAGTACTTC. V is TRBV5-1 and J is TRBJ2-7; 12 bases match TRBD2. This CDR3 contains 14 residues. Trimming cost V 4 bases and J 5 bases; bases outside gene matches: 4. Looked up from germline, CDR1 is SGHRS and CDR2 is YFSETQ.

Only a few counts were recorded for this clone. The chain carries TRBV2 and TRBJ2-2, with 13 bases aligning to TRBD2. CDR1 SNHLY and CDR2 FYNNEI come from the germline V gene. CDR3 length: 15 amino acids. Trimming took 7 bases from V and 6 from J; bases not matched to a gene: 5. CDR3 in amino acids: CASTGLAGEAGELFF. The CDR3 region has the DNA TGTGCCAGCACAGGACTAGCGGGAGAAGCCGGGGAGCTGTTTTTT.

The chain couples TRBV24-1 to TRBJ2-5; the D gene is possibly TRBD2 (6 bases). Germline loops: CDR1 KGHDR, CDR2 SFDVKD. This CDR3 has 15 amino acids. V lost 3 bases and J lost 5, with 15 bases in between. CDR3 in DNA: TGTGCCACCAGTGATACGGGGGTCTTGACGGAGACCCAGTACTTC. It codes for CATSDTGVLTETQYF.

This clone was observed a single time. The chain employs TRBV19 and TRBJ2-2, with 9 positions matching TRBD1. There are 15 residues in the CDR3. Trimming at V came to 4 bases and at J to 4 bases, leaving 4 bases not matched to a gene. The germline V gene encodes CDR1 LNHDA and CDR2 SQIVND (reference sequence). CDR3 coding DNA: TGTGCCAGTAGTAGTACAGGGGGCATCACCGGGGAGCTGTTTTTT. It translates to CASSSTGGITGELFF.

The V gene is TRBV27, the J gene TRBJ1-1, with 7 bases matching TRBD1. Germline V CDR1 and CDR2: MNHEY, SMNVEV (reference sequence). The CDR3 contains 14 residues. V was clipped by 6 bases and J by 2 bases; unmatched bases: 6. The CDR3 region has the DNA TGTGCCAGCAGCCGGACAGGAGGAAACACTGAAGCTTTCTTT. Its protein product is CASSRTGGNTEAFF.

The chain carries TRBV25-1 and TRBJ1-2; perhaps TRBD1 as D (5 bases). The CDR3 totals 13 residues. Trimming stripped 7 bases from V and 8 bases from J, with 17 bases between. Germline lookup yields CDR1 MGHDK and CDR2 SYGVNS. The CDR3 DNA reads as TGTGCCAGCACCACGGGTGGGGCTGGAGGCTACACCTTC. Amino acid sequence: CASTTGGAGGYTF.

The CDR3 sequence: CASSLGEVTDTQYF. In DNA, the CDR3 is TGTGCCAGCAGTCTGGGGGAGGTAACAGATACGCAGTATTTT. V usage is TRBV6-2 or TRBV6-3 and J usage is TRBJ2-3, with a weak D call TRBD2 (6 bases). The CDR3 spans 14 residues. CDR1 is MNHEY and CDR2 is SVGEGT in the germline V gene. Trimming pared 5 bases from V and 3 bases from J, leaving 12 bases between.

The chain joins TRBV30 to TRBJ2-7; maybe TRBD2 (5 bases). The CDR3 is 13 amino acids. Germline V gives CDR1 GTSNPN, CDR2 SVGIG (reference sequence). V lost 4 bases to trimming and J lost 4 bases, with 14 bases between them. CDR3 DNA sequence: TGTGCCTGGAATCTGGGAGTTGTATACGAGCAGTACTTC. It yields the protein CAWNLGVVYEQYF.

This clone was seen once. The chain has TRBV15 and TRBJ2-7; 8 positions match TRBD2. The V and J ends lost 1 base and 3 bases, in that order; junction bases with no gene match: 2. Germline CDR1 and CDR2: LNHNV and YYDKDF (reference sequence). This CDR3 comprises 14 residues. The CDR3 DNA reads TGTGCCACCAGCAGAGGGACTAGCAGCTACGAGCAGTACTTC. Translated: CATSRGTSSYEQYF.

The chain uses TRBV14 and TRBJ2-1; a weak D match, TRBD2 (6 bases). Germline assignment: CDR1 SGHDN and CDR2 FVKESK. The CDR3 is 11 amino acids. V lost 2 bases, J lost 12 bases, and 8 bases lay in between. CDR3: CASSQTRGQFF. The DNA for the CDR3 is TGTGCCAGCAGCCAAACGCGGGGGCAGTTCTTC.

This rearrangement joins TRBV5-4 to TRBJ2-1; 9 positions agree with TRBD1. With 3 bases clipped from V and 9 bases from J, the junction kept 10 bases outside the gene matches. The CDR3 runs to 15 residues. CDR1 is SGHNT and CDR2 is YYREEE in the germline V gene (reference sequence). The CDR3 DNA reads as TGTGCCAGCAGCTCGTGGGACAGGGATGAGCGTGAGCAGTTCTTC. Translation gives CASSSWDRDEREQFF. Filled out from reference TRBV5-4 and TRBJ2-1, the complete variable domain reads ETGVTQSPTHLIKTRGQQVTLRCSSQSGHNTVSWYQQALGQGPQFIFQYYREEENGRGNFPPRFSGLQFPNYSSELNVNALELDDSALYLCASSSWDRDEREQFFGPGTRLTVL.

This chain links TRBV18 with TRBJ2-1; TRBD2 matches at 9 bases. Germline CDR1 KGHSH, CDR2 LQKENI. The CDR3 is 16 residues long. V shed 1 base and J 6 bases; nucleotides not matched to a gene: 7. Written as DNA, the CDR3 is TGTGCCAGCTCACCACTTAGCGGGAGAGGGGGCAATGAGCAGTTCTTC. Translation: CASSPLSGRGGNEQFF.